This T cell receptor beta chain was sequenced during a study of beta chain features in type 1 diabetes. Study background: No patient-donor differences in age, gender, total cells or subset yield. Researchers looked at roughly 100,000,000 sorted cells across all samples.

This clone was observed a handful of times. Its matching antigen is unknown. Points from the study as a whole: A closer apparent resemblance between naive, central memory and Treg TCRB repertoires was seen in patients than in healthy donors. In every one of the four CD4+ subsets, TCRB CDR3s were moderately but significantly shorter in Type 1 diabetes patients. Because the template was cDNA, high-expressing cells might be over-represented.

Expressed TCRB transcripts were sequenced after all isolated RNA was converted to cDNA. Profiling relied on immunoSEQ multiplex PCR, and the TCRdb table lists in-frame clones only, not all of them. The sample includes approximately 130,000 clones, around 16% of them seen just once. The CDR3 extends over 14 amino acids. Germline V lookup: CDR1 KGHSH, CDR2 LQKENI. Trimming took 3 bases from V and 4 from J, leaving 12 bases between them. The specimen sequenced was central memory CD4+ T cells from blood. The origin of this receptor is a man younger than 35 with type 1 diabetes. The V call is TRBV18, the J call TRBJ1-1; maybe TRBD1 (5 bases). CDR3 protein: CASSPEGRSTEAFF. CDR3 sequence (DNA): TGTGCCAGCTCACCTGAGGGGAGGTCCACTGAAGCTTTCTTT.